These 28 T cell receptor beta chains came from one sample sequenced in a study of regulatory T cells in long-lasting Graves disease. Building the TCR beta libraries relied on iRepertoire HTBI primers, and CDR3 regions underwent Arm-PCR. In TCRdb, the multiplex PCR reads were re-called with MiXCR into one record per CDR3 protein. The data show roughly 420,000 distinct CDR3 sequences, around 15% seen once. Time point: newly diagnosed GD, antithyroid drugs for less than 3 months. PBMCs were the source of the RNA used for TCR sequencing. This sample also belongs to another study, concerning T cells in Graves' hyperthyroidism and ophthalmopathy.

The sequences come from peripheral blood mononuclear cells (PBMCs), collected at new diagnosis, from a patient treated with antithyroid drugs. The receptors here all came from a woman younger than 45 with Graves disease.

The CDR3 DNA reads as TGTGCCAGCAGTGAAGGTTGGGGAAGGCCAGATACGCAGTATTTT. Translation gives CASSEGWGRPDTQYF. V and J are TRBV2 and TRBJ2-3; D call uncertain. The CDR3 is made up of 15 amino acids. Trimming stripped 1 base from V and 4 bases from J, with 12 bases between. Germline CDR1 reads SNHLY; CDR2 reads FYNNEI.

This clonotype showed up many times. The J gene is TRBJ2-1, the V gene TRBV7-3; maybe TRBD1 (6 bases). The CDR3 sequence is 16 residues long. Per the germline V gene, CDR1 is SGHTA and CDR2 is FQGTGA. Trimming left V 5 bases short and J 4 bases short, with 18 bases between. The CDR3 region has the DNA TGTGCCAGCAGCCGTACCCAGGGGTTGGGATACAATGAGCAGTTCTTC. It specifies CASSRTQGLGYNEQFF.

There are many counts of this clonotype. The chain couples TRBV7-9 to TRBJ2-5; 7 bases line up with TRBD2. This CDR3 has 14 amino acids. V dropped 7 bases and J dropped 3; count of bases not matched to a gene: 8. Germline V gives CDR1 SEHNR, CDR2 FQNEAQ (reference sequence). The CDR3 DNA reads as TGTGCCAGCAACCCGGCTAGCGGAGAAGAGACCCAGTACTTC. Amino acids: CASNPASGEETQYF. Full variable domain (missing parts from reference TRBV7-9 and TRBJ2-5): DTGVSQNPRHKITKRGQNVTFRCDPISEHNRLYWYRQTLGQGPEFLTYFQNEAQLEKSRLLSDRFSAERPKGSFSTLEIQRTEQGDSAMYLCASNPASGEETQYFGPGTRLLVL.

This clonotype was picked up many times. This chain joins TRBV6-5 and TRBJ2-6; a weak D match, TRBD1 (6 bases). The V end lost 2 bases, the J end lost 0 bases, and 17 bases lay between the germline ends. Germline V gene data show CDR1 as MNHEY and CDR2 as SVGAGI. The CDR3 is 19 amino acids. Here the CDR3 reads CASSYTPRQAPSGANVLTF. In nucleotides, the CDR3 is TGTGCCAGCAGTTACACGCCACGACAGGCACCCTCTGGGGCCAACGTCCTGACTTTC.

The table lists this clonotype with many counts. The J gene is TRBJ2-7, the V gene TRBV10-3, with D unresolved. The CDR3 runs to 14 residues. The V end lost 6 bases, the J end lost 5 bases, and 17 bases lay between the germline ends. CDR1 and CDR2 from the germline V gene are ENHRY and SYGVKD. This chain's CDR3 is CAISSTSEGNEQYF. For the CDR3, the DNA is TGTGCCATCAGCTCGACCTCTGAAGGGAACGAGCAGTACTTC.

This clonotype was seen many times. The chain uses TRBV6-1 and TRBJ2-5, with no clear D. In germline, CDR1 is MNHNS, CDR2 SASEGT. Trimming took 6 bases from V and 1 from J, leaving 15 bases between them. This CDR3 is 15 amino acids long. This chain's CDR3 is CASSPQPPAQETQYF. CDR3 DNA sequence: TGTGCCAGCAGCCCCCAGCCTCCGGCCCAAGAGACCCAGTACTTC.

This clonotype was observed at least ten times. The J gene is TRBJ2-1, the V gene TRBV20-1; maybe TRBD2 (5 bases). Germline V gene lookup returns CDR1 DFQATT and CDR2 SNEGSKA (reference sequence). Trimming removed 0 bases from V and 11 bases from J, with 17 bases in between. This CDR3 contains 14 residues. The CDR3: CSARDSTGGYQQFF. The CDR3, as DNA: TGCAGTGCTAGAGATTCCACGGGCGGGTATCAGCAGTTCTTC.

Here the CDR3 reads CASSLGSTEGNQPQHF. The CDR3 nucleotides read TGTGCCAGCAGCTTAGGATCAACAGAAGGTAATCAGCCCCAGCATTTT. This chain joins TRBV7-6 and TRBJ1-5; D gene unclear. CDR3 length: 16 amino acids. Germline CDR1 is SGHVS and CDR2 is FNYEAQ. With 1 base removed from V and 4 bases from J, the gap between germline ends came to 14 bases.

This clonotype was seen only a few times. This CDR3 is CATGRRELNEQFF. The CDR3 bases are TGTGCCACCGGGCGGCGGGAGTTAAATGAGCAGTTCTTC. The chain employs TRBV19 and TRBJ2-1, with 7 bases fitting TRBD2. The trim removed 10 bases at V and 7 bases at J, leaving 10 bases unmatched. This CDR3 region has 13 residues. Per the germline V gene, CDR1 is LNHDA and CDR2 is SQIVND (reference sequence).

This clonotype was detected many times. This chain joins TRBV20-1 and TRBJ2-5, with a weak D call TRBD1 (5 bases). The germline V and J ends were trimmed by 5 bases and 5 bases, with 12 bases remaining between them. CDR1 is DFQATT, CDR2 SNEGSKA, per germline (reference sequence). The CDR3 has 12 residues. In nucleotides, the CDR3 is TGCAGTGCTCATCGGACACGGGAGACCCAGTACTTC. Translated, it gives CSAHRTRETQYF.

The chain is built from TRBV27 and TRBJ2-2; TRBD1 matches at 9 bases. CDR3 length: 14 residues. The V gene's germline CDR1 is MNHEY and CDR2 SMNVEV (reference sequence). The V gene end was trimmed by 8 bases and the J gene end by 6 bases; junction bases not matched to a gene: 7. CDR3 sequence: CASGGQGRSGELFF. The CDR3 nucleotides are TGTGCCAGCGGGGGACAGGGACGGTCCGGGGAGCTGTTTTTT.

The V gene is TRBV6-2 or TRBV6-3, the J gene TRBJ2-7; possible D gene TRBD2, 6 bases. V lost 6 bases to trimming and J lost 1 base, with 22 bases between them. The CDR3 is 17 amino acids. Germline loops: CDR1 MNHEY, CDR2 SVGEGT. The CDR3 sequence is CASSHIGRGASSYEQYF. Here the CDR3 DNA reads TGTGCCAGCAGCCATATCGGGCGGGGCGCATCTTCCTACGAGCAGTACTTC.

The chain combines TRBV27 with TRBJ2-1, with 11 bases that match TRBD2. CDR1 MNHEY and CDR2 SMNVEV come from the germline V gene (reference sequence). V lost 3 bases and J lost 14; bases outside the gene matches: 12. The CDR3 has 15 amino acids. The DNA for the CDR3 is TGTGCCAGCAGTTTGGGTAGCGGGAGGGCCTTATGGAAGTTCTTC. It yields the protein CASSLGSGRALWKFF.

This rearrangement joins TRBV6-1 to TRBJ2-3, with D uncertain. There are 15 residues in the CDR3. Germline lookup yields CDR1 MNHNS and CDR2 SASEGT. V lost 6 bases and J lost 4, with 17 bases in between. As DNA, the CDR3 is TGTGCCAGCAGCCAAAGCTACTTGGGCGCAGATACGCAGTATTTT. Translation: CASSQSYLGADTQYF.

The chain combines TRBV20-1 with TRBJ2-5, with 13 nucleotides matching TRBD2. Losses at the gene ends were 2 bases for V and 5 bases for J; bases not matched to a gene: 8. In germline, CDR1 is DFQATT, CDR2 SNEGSKA (reference sequence). The CDR3 contains 16 residues. As DNA, the CDR3 is TGCAGTGCTAGAAGAGGACTAGCGGGAGTGGGTGAGACCCAGTACTTC. Translating it yields CSARRGLAGVGETQYF.

This clonotype has ten or more counts. The rearrangement links TRBV28 to TRBJ1-1; perhaps TRBD1 as D (6 bases). V lost 0 bases and J lost 1, with 9 bases in between. The CDR3 sequence is 15 residues long. Germline CDR1 is MDHEN and CDR2 is SYDVKM. CDR3 sequence reads: CASSLWGRGNTEAFF. The CDR3 DNA is TGTGCCAGCAGTTTATGGGGCAGGGGGAACACTGAAGCTTTCTTT.

Worth noting for this clonotype: Since a much larger clone is just one base distant, this may be a read error. The CDR3 sequence is CAGSSPGGRGSYNEQFF. DNA of the CDR3: TGTGCCGGCAGTTCCCCCGGAGGTAGAGGGTCCTACAATGAGCAGTTCTTC. The V call is TRBV27, the J call TRBJ2-1; tentatively, D is TRBD2 (5 bases). This CDR3 region has 17 residues. The germline gives CDR1 MNHEY, CDR2 SMNVEV (reference sequence).

This clonotype was seen a handful of times. The junction departs from the called germline gene at one end, perhaps through a read error. The chain carries TRBV2 and TRBJ2-1; the match to TRBD2 covers 10 bases. CDR3 length equals 15 residues. Per germline, CDR1 SNHLY and CDR2 FYNNEI. The CDR3, as DNA: TGTGCCAGCAGCCTAGCGGGAGACGATTGGGATGAGCAGCTCTTC. Translation: CASSLAGDDWDEQLF.

CDR3 DNA: TGTGCCAGTGCGCCGGGACAGGGCAATCACGGGGAGCTGTTTTTT. It encodes CASAPGQGNHGELFF. The chain couples TRBV19 to TRBJ2-2, with 9 bases matching TRBD1. Unmatched junction bases numbered 11, after V lost 8 bases and J lost 7 bases. The CDR3 totals 15 residues. Germline V gene sequence: CDR1 LNHDA, CDR2 SQIVND (reference sequence).

This clonotype was observed a few times. This chain uses TRBV6-2 or TRBV6-3 with TRBJ2-2, with D possibly called TRBD1 or TRBD2 (5 bases each). Trimming took 2 bases from V and 8 from J, leaving 15 bases between them. The germline CDR1 and CDR2 sequences are MNHEY and SVGEGT. This CDR3 is 15 amino acids long. CDR3 loop: CASSYLGATRGELFF. CDR3 nucleotides: TGTGCCAGCAGTTACCTCGGGGCAACCCGGGGGGAGCTGTTTTTT.

CDR3 sequence (DNA): TGTGCCAGCAGCTTATCAGGGACAGGGTTATATGGTGAGCAGTTCTTC. It encodes CASSLSGTGLYGEQFF. The chain is built from TRBV14 and TRBJ2-1, with TRBD1 matching 9 bases. The CDR3 is made up of 16 amino acids. Germline-derived CDR1 and CDR2 are SGHDN and FVKESK. With V trimmed by 5 bases and J by 9 bases, 14 bases remained unmatched.

This clonotype was seen many times. This chain joins TRBV30 and TRBJ1-5; the D gene is possibly TRBD1 (5 bases). Germline V lookup: CDR1 GTSNPN, CDR2 SVGIG (reference sequence). The length of the CDR3 is 12 residues. V was shortened by 1 base and J by 4 bases, with 5 bases between the two germline ends. This CDR3 reads CAWSAGNQPQHF. The CDR3 nucleotides are TGTGCCTGGAGTGCAGGGAATCAGCCCCAGCATTTT.

This clonotype has a count of ten or more. V is TRBV3-1 and J is TRBJ1-2; D gene uncertain. The CDR3 sequence is 15 residues long. The germline CDR1 and CDR2 sequences are LGHDT and YNNKEL (reference sequence). With 0 bases removed from V and 5 bases from J, the gap between germline ends came to 13 bases. Here the CDR3 DNA reads TGTGCCAGCAGCCAAGACAGCATGGTCGGTTATGGCTACACCTTC. Its translation is CASSQDSMVGYGYTF.

This chain links TRBV20-1 with TRBJ2-3, with 8 positions matching TRBD2. There are 16 residues in the CDR3. CDR1 is DFQATT, CDR2 SNEGSKA, per germline (reference sequence). V dropped 3 bases and J dropped 4; count of bases not matched to a gene: 12. The CDR3 nucleotides read TGCAGTGCTAGGGGTGGCGGGAGGAGAAGGGCAGATACGCAGTATTTT. Amino acids: CSARGGGRRRADTQYF.

At least ten counts were recorded for this clonotype. This chain connects TRBV3-1 to TRBJ1-6, with TRBD1 identical over 9 bases. CDR1 LGHDT and CDR2 YNNKEL come from the germline V gene (reference sequence). J was trimmed by 13 bases and V by 5 bases; bases with no gene match: 24. The CDR3 sequence is 19 residues long. The DNA for the CDR3 is TGTGCCAGCAGCACCCGCAAACCGGGACAGGGCTACGCCGCGTCGCCCCTCCACTTT. It specifies CASSTRKPGQGYAASPLHF.

This clonotype was seen repeatedly, ten times or more. This chain uses TRBV3-1 with TRBJ2-1; 13 nucleotides agree with TRBD2. Per germline, CDR1 LGHDT and CDR2 YNNKEL (reference sequence). This CDR3 contains 15 residues. With V trimmed by 4 bases and J by 7 bases, 4 bases remained unmatched. The CDR3 DNA is TGTGCCAGCAGCCCCACTAGCGGGAGGGAAAATGAGCAGTTCTTC. It yields the protein CASSPTSGRENEQFF.

This clonotype has more than one count but fewer than ten. The rearrangement uses TRBV25-1 and TRBJ1-1, with D possibly being TRBD1 (6 bases). The V and J ends lost 6 bases and 7 bases respectively, with 18 bases between them. This CDR3 contains 14 residues. CDR1 and CDR2 from the germline V gene are MGHDK and SYGVNS. This chain's CDR3 is CASRKGVIHIEAFF. The CDR3 coding sequence is TGTGCCAGCAGAAAGGGGGTGATACATATTGAAGCTTTCTTT.

This clonotype was recorded at least ten times. This chain joins TRBV12-3 or TRBV12-4 and TRBJ2-1; D perhaps matches TRBD2 (5 bases). This CDR3 comprises 13 residues. V dropped 8 bases and J dropped 7 bases, with 15 bases sitting between them. CDR3 bases: TGTGCCAGCTCACCACTGAGAGGGAATGAGCAGTTCTTC. It translates to CASSPLRGNEQFF.